This T cell receptor beta chain was obtained from a study of long-term antiretroviral therapy in people with HIV. Study in general: It was about a decade before the 2015 immediate-ART recommendation that the earliest samples were taken.

Whole-study results and caveats: HIV repertoires spanned tighter CDR3 length ranges than controls did. The data indicate that diversity increased after ART but remained below transplant donor controls. Pre-ART-expanded clones dominated the repertoire at all time points.

Concerning this clone: What it binds is not known.

Run at survey level, the immunoSEQ assay was version v3.0. Some clones are missing from TCRdb's copy, which holds only in-frame ones; the method was immunoSEQ multiplex PCR. This sample has under 45,000 clones, with approximately 95% found just once. The sample in question was unsorted PBMCs, obtained around 5.3 years after starting antiretroviral therapy. The origin of this receptor is a woman aged 45-59 years with HIV.

The CDR3 sequence is CASSLEPPLSSYNSPLHF. CDR3 DNA: TGTGCCAGCAGCTTGGAGCCCCCTCTTAGCTCCTATAATTCACCCCTCCACTTT. V usage is TRBV5-4 and J usage is TRBJ1-6; D not resolved. Germline V gene lookup returns CDR1 SGHNT and CDR2 YYREEE (reference sequence). The ends were cut back, 0 bases at V and 0 bases at J, with 13 bases in the middle. CDR3 length: 18 amino acids.